Below, 6 T cell receptor beta chains from the same sample are listed, as sequenced in a study of blood T cells in healthy people across ages. Through a sample-barcoded 5' primer and a J-beta primer mix, a second PCR was run for roughly 6 to 12 cycles. TCRdb recomputed calls from the 5' RACE reads with MiXCR, one row per CDR3 protein. This repertoire shows about 800,000 distinct CDR3 sequences, roughly 64% found once; its top ten account for roughly 22%. Input material: blood. The receptor set was obtained from a man younger than 45 in good health.

V and J are TRBV7-2 and TRBJ2-3; a possible D gene is TRBD2 (6 bases). Per the germline V gene, CDR1 is SGHTA and CDR2 is FQGNSA. V was clipped by 4 bases and J by 2 bases, with 19 bases between them. There are 17 residues in the CDR3. For the CDR3, the DNA is TGTGCCAGCAGCTCCATGCGGGGCGTGCGGGCCACAGATACGCAGTATTTT. It yields the protein CASSSMRGVRATDTQYF.

V gene TRBV29-1 combines with J gene TRBJ1-5; D not resolved. The V and J ends lost 6 bases and 2 bases respectively, with 11 bases between them. Germline V gives CDR1 SQVTM, CDR2 ANQGSEA. There are 13 residues in the CDR3. The CDR3 nucleotides are TGCAGCGTAGTAGACTCCGGCAATCAGCCCCAGCATTTT. It specifies CSVVDSGNQPQHF.

This chain links TRBV7-8 with TRBJ2-7, with TRBD2 identical over 10 bases. The CDR3 consists of 16 residues. Germline V CDR1 and CDR2: SGHVS, FQNEAQ. Trimming at V came to 3 bases and at J to 5 bases, leaving 10 bases not matched to a gene. CDR3 nucleotides: TGTGCCAGCAGCTTGGAGCTAGCGGGGGTAACCAACGAGCAGTACTTC. Amino acids: CASSLELAGVTNEQYF.

This clonotype has ten or more counts. CDR3 DNA sequence: TGCAGTGCCCCGGGGGAGGGCGCTTATGAAAAACTGTTTTTT. Encoded protein: CSAPGEGAYEKLFF. The chain employs TRBV20-1 and TRBJ1-4; TRBD1 might be the D (5 bases). CDR1 DFQATT and CDR2 SNEGSKA come from the germline V gene (reference sequence). Trimming left V 6 bases short and J 6 bases short, with 17 bases between. The CDR3 loop spans 14 amino acids.

The genes are TRBV20-1 and TRBJ2-5; 9 bases align to TRBD1. Trimming removed 6 bases from V and 0 bases from J; junction bases left unmatched: 5. Germline V lookup: CDR1 DFQATT, CDR2 SNEGSKA (reference sequence). This CDR3 spans 14 amino acids. The CDR3 DNA reads as TGCAGTGCAACCGGGACAGGGTACCAAGAGACCCAGTACTTC. This sequence encodes CSATGTGYQETQYF.

This clonotype was seen only once. This sequence joins TRBV5-1 and TRBJ2-7; D is ambiguous. The CDR3 spans 15 residues. Germline V gene sequence: CDR1 SGHRS, CDR2 YFSETQ. With 6 bases removed from V and 5 bases from J, the gap between germline ends came to 21 bases. The DNA of the CDR3 is TGCGCCAGCATCCCCCAGTCGGCAAGTCCTCACGAGCAGTACTTC. Protein: CASIPQSASPHEQYF.